A single sample is the source of the 23 T cell receptor beta chains below, sequenced in a study of Ad26.COV2.S vaccination and SARS-CoV-2 variants. The repertoire was sequenced with immunoSEQ multiplex PCR; TCRdb's copy has only in-frame clones and lacks some. The repertoire has about 350,000 clones, roughly 94% of them found once; the top ten carry 3% to 5%. Sequenced here: peripheral blood, sampled after recovery from COVID-19. The receptors shown here come from a human donor who had recovered from COVID-19.

The genes are TRBV5-4 and TRBJ2-3; tentative D call: TRBD2 (6 bases). Germline loops: CDR1 SGHNT, CDR2 YYREEE (reference sequence). Trimming pared 3 bases from V and 3 bases from J, leaving 8 bases between. The CDR3 sequence is 13 residues long. Here the CDR3 DNA reads TGTGCCAGCAGCTGGCTAGCGACAGATACGCAGTATTTT. It translates to CASSWLATDTQYF.

The chain joins TRBV4-1 to TRBJ1-1, with D possibly TRBD1 on 5 matching bases. CDR1 is MGHRA, CDR2 YSYEKL, per germline. Trimming took 4 bases from V and 9 from J, leaving 15 bases between them. This CDR3 is 13 amino acids long. CDR3 in amino acids: CASSPLGTGKAFF. DNA of the CDR3: TGCGCCAGCAGCCCCTTGGGGACGGGGAAAGCTTTCTTT.

CDR3 loop: CSVVAGGNEQFF. CDR3 DNA sequence: TGCAGCGTTGTGGCAGGGGGCAATGAGCAGTTCTTC. The chain joins TRBV29-1 to TRBJ2-1; 7 nucleotides align to TRBD1. CDR3 length: 12 residues. Per germline, CDR1 SQVTM and CDR2 ANQGSEA. The V and J ends lost 4 bases and 6 bases, in that order; junction bases with no gene match: 3.

This clone was seen only a few times. This chain links TRBV29-1 with TRBJ1-3; D call uncertain. Between the trimmed V and J ends, which lost 1 base and 0 bases, there was a span of 7 bases. CDR1 and CDR2 from the germline V gene are SQVTM and ANQGSEA. The CDR3 totals 14 residues. The CDR3: CSVEGGLSGNTIYF. Written as DNA, the CDR3 is TGCAGCGTTGAAGGGGGTCTCTCTGGAAACACCATATATTTT.

This clone was picked up one time. The chain links TRBV6-4 to TRBJ2-7, with a possible D match to TRBD2 (6 bases). V gave up 6 bases and J gave up 2 bases, with 17 bases separating them. The CDR3 is 15 residues long. Germline-derived CDR1 and CDR2 are MRHNA and SNTAGT. CDR3 coding DNA: TGTGCCAGCAGGACCGGGACTGGGAAGCCCTACGAGCAGTACTTC. Protein: CASRTGTGKPYEQYF.

This rearrangement joins TRBV9 to TRBJ1-2; D is perhaps TRBD1 (6 bases). This CDR3 is 18 amino acids long. The germline V and J ends were trimmed by 4 bases and 1 base, with 23 bases remaining between them. Germline V lookup: CDR1 SGDLS, CDR2 YYNGEE. CDR3: CASSTPSGVRGGNYGYTF. CDR3 sequence (DNA): TGTGCCAGCAGCACCCCATCGGGAGTAAGGGGGGGTAACTATGGCTACACCTTC.

The chain combines TRBV6-5 with TRBJ1-4; D gene uncertain. The CDR3 has 12 residues. V lost 1 base, J lost 10 bases, and 7 bases lay in between. The germline CDR1 and CDR2 sequences are MNHEY and SVGAGI. The chain's CDR3 is CASSYYEGKLFF. In DNA form, the CDR3 reads TGTGCCAGCAGTTACTACGAGGGAAAACTGTTTTTT.

V gene TRBV2 combines with J gene TRBJ1-1; TRBD1 aligns across 11 bases. CDR1 and CDR2 from the germline V gene are SNHLY and FYNNEI. This CDR3 comprises 18 residues. Trimming removed 6 bases from V and 1 base from J; junction bases left unmatched: 13. The CDR3 DNA sequence: TGTGCCAGCAGGCTCGACAGGGGACAGGGGGAGGGGAACACTGAAGCTTTCTTT. Its translation: CASRLDRGQGEGNTEAFF.

The chain links TRBV6-5 to TRBJ2-1, with TRBD2 matching over 11 bases. CDR1 and CDR2 (germline): MNHEY, SVGAGI. With 6 bases clipped from V and 8 bases from J, the junction kept 9 bases outside the gene matches. This CDR3 region has 15 residues. Written as DNA, the CDR3 is TGTGCCAGCAGCCCCGATAGCGGGGGGGCCTATGAGCAGTTCTTC. This encodes CASSPDSGGAYEQFF.

This rearrangement joins TRBV7-2 to TRBJ2-7, with D unclear. The CDR3 has 14 amino acids. V was cut by 2 bases and J by 5 bases, with 13 bases left in between. Germline loops: CDR1 SGHTA, CDR2 FQGNSA. CDR3 residues: CASSLRAAGHEQYF. The CDR3 coding sequence is TGTGCCAGCAGCTTACGAGCAGCAGGTCACGAGCAGTACTTC. Variable domain in full (rest from reference TRBV7-2 and TRBJ2-7): GAGVSQSPSNKVTEKGKDVELRCDPISGHTALYWYRQSLGQGLEFLIYFQGNSAPDKSGLPSDRFSAERTGGSVSTLTIQRTQQEDSAVYLCASSLRAAGHEQYFGPGTRLTVT.

V usage is TRBV5-4 and J usage is TRBJ2-1, with D possibly matching TRBD2 (5 bases). Trimming pared 2 bases from V and 2 bases from J, leaving 11 bases between. The CDR3 is made up of 15 amino acids. Germline-derived CDR1 and CDR2 are SGHNT and YYREEE (reference sequence). CDR3 protein: CASSLIRDPYNEQFF. CDR3 DNA: TGTGCCAGCAGCTTAATACGGGATCCCTACAATGAGCAGTTCTTC. Combining the CDR3 with reference TRBV5-4 and TRBJ2-1 gives the whole variable domain ETGVTQSPTHLIKTRGQQVTLRCSSQSGHNTVSWYQQALGQGPQFIFQYYREEENGRGNFPPRFSGLQFPNYSSELNVNALELDDSALYLCASSLIRDPYNEQFFGPGTRLTVL.

The chain uses TRBV11-2 and TRBJ2-5; D not certain. There are 14 residues in the CDR3. V was pared by 7 bases and J by 5 bases, with 17 bases between. CDR1 SGHAT and CDR2 FQNNGV come from the germline V gene. The CDR3 nucleotides read TGTGCCAGCACCCTCCCCTCGGTGGGGGAGACCCAGTACTTC. This translates into CASTLPSVGETQYF.

This chain links TRBV4-1 with TRBJ2-1, with D maybe TRBD1 (6 bases). The V and J ends lost 4 bases and 1 base respectively, with 14 bases between them. CDR1 MGHRA and CDR2 YSYEKL come from the germline V gene. CDR3 length equals 16 residues. CDR3 in DNA: TGCGCCAGCAGCCCAGCTCAGGGGCGATCCTACAATGAGCAGTTCTTC. Translated: CASSPAQGRSYNEQFF.

The chain combines TRBV29-1 with TRBJ1-2; a possible D gene is TRBD1 (5 bases). The CDR3 sequence is 17 residues long. Trimming removed 2 bases from V and 2 bases from J, with 21 bases in between. Per germline, CDR1 SQVTM and CDR2 ANQGSEA. As DNA, the CDR3 is TGCAGCGTTGAATCCAGGGTATCAGGCAAGCAGAACTATGGCTACACCTTC. This codes for CSVESRVSGKQNYGYTF.

The chain uses TRBV4-1 and TRBJ2-7, with TRBD1 identical over 7 bases. This CDR3 contains 13 residues. The germline CDR1 and CDR2 sequences are MGHRA and YSYEKL. The junction had 7 bases not matched to a gene; V was cut back by 9 bases and J by 2 bases. This chain's CDR3 is CASTGEAAYEQYF. CDR3 in DNA: TGCGCCAGTACAGGGGAAGCAGCCTACGAGCAGTACTTC.

The chain combines TRBV19 with TRBJ2-3; TRBD2 agrees at 9 bases. The germline V gene has CDR1 LNHDA and CDR2 SQIVND (reference sequence). This CDR3 has 16 residues. V lost 0 bases, J lost 1 base, and 2 bases stayed unmatched. The DNA for the CDR3 is TGTGCCAGTAGTATAGAGCGGGGGGGAGGCACAGATACGCAGTATTTT. Translation: CASSIERGGGTDTQYF.

This chain connects TRBV11-2 to TRBJ2-7, with TRBD2 as a possible D gene (5 bases). The CDR3 totals 14 residues. Trimming left V 1 base short and J 6 bases short, with 13 bases between. CDR1 SGHAT and CDR2 FQNNGV come from the germline V gene. Written as DNA, the CDR3 is TGTGCCAGCAGCTTAGTTCGGGATTTCGGCGAGCAGTACTTC. Protein product: CASSLVRDFGEQYF.

This sequence joins TRBV5-1 and TRBJ1-1, with D hard to call. This CDR3 comprises 14 residues. Per the germline V gene, CDR1 is SGHRS and CDR2 is YFSETQ. V was clipped by 7 bases and J by 0 bases, with 13 bases between them. The CDR3 sequence: CASGVEDMNTEAFF. CDR3 DNA sequence: TGCGCCAGCGGAGTTGAAGATATGAACACTGAAGCTTTCTTT.

This chain connects TRBV9 to TRBJ2-7; 9 bases agree with TRBD2. This CDR3 is 15 amino acids long. Germline CDR1 reads SGDLS; CDR2 reads YYNGEE. The J segment lost 4 bases and the V segment lost 4 bases, leaving 9 bases of the junction unmatched. In DNA, the CDR3 is TGTGCCAGCAGCCGCACAGCAAGCGGGGGGTACGAGCAGTACTTC. Its protein is CASSRTASGGYEQYF.

The rearrangement uses TRBV6-5 and TRBJ2-7; 7 bases match TRBD1. V was pared by 0 bases and J by 2 bases, with 7 bases of the junction left unmatched. Germline CDR1 is MNHEY and CDR2 is SVGAGI. The CDR3 length is 16 residues. CDR3 loop: CASSYSSWDRAYEQYF. The DNA for the CDR3 is TGTGCCAGCAGTTACTCTTCTTGGGACAGAGCCTACGAGCAGTACTTC.

V usage is TRBV7-9 and J usage is TRBJ1-3; D is uncertain. Trimming took 5 bases from V and 2 from J, leaving 13 bases between them. There are 15 residues in the CDR3. Germline V CDR1 and CDR2: SEHNR, FQNEAQ (reference sequence). The CDR3 coding sequence is TGTGCCAGCAGCCCGCAAATCGAAACTGGAAACACCATATATTTT. It yields the protein CASSPQIETGNTIYF.

The J gene is TRBJ1-1, the V gene TRBV5-1, with D maybe TRBD1 (6 bases). Germline CDR1 SGHRS, CDR2 YFSETQ. This CDR3 has 14 amino acids. The ends were cut back, 4 bases at V and 5 bases at J, with 15 bases in the middle. CDR3 residues: CASSVDSRRTEAFF. The DNA for the CDR3 is TGCGCCAGCAGCGTGGACAGCCGGAGGACTGAAGCTTTCTTT.

The V gene is TRBV19, the J gene TRBJ1-5; D is unresolved. Germline V gene sequence: CDR1 LNHDA, CDR2 SQIVND (reference sequence). The V end lost 0 bases, the J end lost 2 bases, and 8 bases lay between the germline ends. This CDR3 has 15 residues. CDR3 in amino acids: CASSIELRRNQPQHF. The DNA of the CDR3 is TGTGCCAGTAGTATAGAACTCAGACGCAATCAGCCCCAGCATTTT.